This TCR beta chain was sequenced during a study of cytomegalovirus exposure and HLA in healthy donors. A remark on this clone: Its antigen is currently unknown.

General study findings and limits: Among TCR beta chains of equal frequency, HLA-associated ones were more clonally expanded in a later analysis.

Both 60 Vbeta primers and 13 Jbeta primers went into the PCR. Data came from immunoSEQ multiplex PCR; TCRdb stores just in-frame clones and leaves some out. The sample contains about 300,000 clones, just over 85% of which appear only once. The material sequenced was PBMCs. The source of this sequence is a middle-aged man in good health and CMV-seropositive.

CDR3 protein: CAWSGQRRLAENEQFF. CDR3 nucleotides: TGTGCCTGGAGTGGCCAACGCCGACTAGCGGAGAATGAGCAGTTCTTC. The chain is built from TRBV30 and TRBJ2-1, with 9 bases fitting TRBD2. There are 16 residues in the CDR3. The V gene's germline CDR1 is GTSNPN and CDR2 SVGIG (reference sequence). The V and J ends lost 1 base and 7 bases, in that order; junction bases with no gene match: 11. Variable domain in full (rest from reference TRBV30 and TRBJ2-1): SQTIHQWPATLVQPVGSPLSLECTVEGTSNPNLYWYRQAAGRGLQLLFYSVGIGQISSEVPQNLSASRPQDRQFILSSKKLLLSDSGFYLCAWSGQRRLAENEQFFGPGTRLTVL.